The rows below give T cell receptor beta chains drawn from one sample of a study of CD8 T cells in Susac syndrome. TCRdb recomputed calls from the immunoSEQ multiplex PCR reads with MiXCR, one row per CDR3 protein. The sample consists of 230,000 or so distinct CDR3 sequences, about 95% of them appearing once. The specimen sequenced was CD4+ T cells from PBMCs. The receptors were sampled from a human donor with multiple sclerosis. The CDR3 runs from the conserved cysteine through the conserved F or W. A D gene is named only where the DNA matches it firmly.

TRBV3-1	TRBJ2-7	NA	CASSQDSGTNEQYF	TGTGCCAGCAGCCAAGATTCGGGGACCAACGAGCAGTACTTC
TRBV2	TRBJ1-2	TRBD1	CASSADYRGSYGYTF	TGTGCCAGCAGCGCCGACTACAGGGGTAGCTATGGCTACACCTTC
TRBV9	TRBJ2-7	TRBD2	CASSRTSGYQYSDEQYF	TGTGCCAGCAGCCGGACTAGCGGCTACCAATATAGCGACGAGCAGTACTTC
TRBV30	TRBJ2-1	NA	CAWKGGGLRSYNEQFF	TGTGCCTGGAAAGGCGGAGGCCTTCGCTCCTACAATGAGCAGTTCTTC
TRBV11-1	TRBJ1-2	NA	CASRDSGYYTF	TGTGCCAGCAGGGACAGTGGCTACTACACCTTC
TRBV12-3/TRBV12-4	TRBJ2-7	NA	CASTFKLRSEQYF	TGTGCCAGCACCTTTAAACTCAGGAGCGAGCAGTACTTC
TRBV9	TRBJ1-6	NA	CASSPQSAGNNSPLHF	TGTGCCAGCAGCCCCCAATCCGCAGGCAACAATTCACCCCTCCACTTT
TRBV15	TRBJ1-2	NA	CATSTRVGSGRGYTF	TGTGCCACCAGCACTCGAGTGGGGTCCGGGCGTGGCTACACCTTC
TRBV20-1	TRBJ2-5	TRBD1	CSVLPRDRDLSQYF	TGCAGTGTCCTGCCCCGGGACAGGGATTTGAGCCAGTACTTC
TRBV7-2	TRBJ2-7	NA	CASSFDVTKDEQYF	TGTGCCAGCAGCTTCGATGTAACTAAGGACGAGCAGTACTTC
TRBV20-1	TRBJ1-2	NA	CSARVEGTYGYTF	TGCAGTGCTAGAGTCGAAGGGACCTATGGCTACACCTTC
TRBV4-2	TRBJ2-7	TRBD2	CASSQPFSGGAGEQYF	TGTGCCAGCAGCCAACCATTTAGCGGGGGGGCTGGGGAGCAGTACTTC
TRBV5-6	TRBJ2-5	NA	CASSRTIQRAEETQYF	TGTGCCAGCAGTCGGACCATTCAGCGTGCGGAAGAGACCCAGTACTTC